These 23 T cell receptor beta chains were sequenced from one sample in a study of a mutant IDH1 vaccine in newly diagnosed glioma. Indicated time point: baseline, week 1 (first vaccination visit). Treatment specified: pre-vaccination baseline after standard-of-care therapy. Libraries were prepared by immunoSEQ multiplex PCR; TCRdb keeps only in-frame clonotypes and omits some of them. The sample carries tens of thousands of clones, roughly 80% recorded once. The sequencing used PBMCs, collected from a glioma patient treated with radiotherapy, temozolomide or both. The receptors originated from a man in his forties with glioma. Some clones in this sample may be carry-over from other donors' samples.

The chain has TRBV6-1 and TRBJ1-2; 7 bases match TRBD1. The CDR3 spans 16 residues. The germline V gene has CDR1 MNHNS and CDR2 SASEGT. V shed 2 bases and J 4 bases; nucleotides not matched to a gene: 10. For the CDR3, the DNA is TGTGCCAGCAGTGAACTCCAAGACAGGGCGGCCTATGGCTACACCTTC. This sequence encodes CASSELQDRAAYGYTF.

The count of this clone is one. The chain links TRBV7-9 to TRBJ1-4; D is unresolved. This CDR3 comprises 12 residues. Trimming cost V 0 bases and J 7 bases, with 3 bases left between them. CDR1 and CDR2 (germline): SEHNR, FQNEAQ (reference sequence). The chain's CDR3 is CASSLAPEKLFF. The CDR3 DNA reads as TGTGCCAGCAGCTTAGCGCCTGAAAAACTGTTTTTT.

The chain is built from TRBV9 and TRBJ1-2; 10 bases agree with TRBD1. The CDR3 is 14 amino acids. Per the germline V gene, CDR1 is SGDLS and CDR2 is YYNGEE. Trimming cost V 6 bases and J 4 bases; bases outside gene matches: 6. The CDR3 reads CASTSTGGGYGYTF. CDR3 DNA: TGTGCCAGCACCTCGACAGGGGGCGGCTATGGCTACACCTTC.

The gene calls are TRBV4-1 and TRBJ1-1; D perhaps matches TRBD1 (5 bases). V gave up 4 bases and J gave up 1 base, with 13 bases separating them. The CDR3 runs to 15 residues. Per germline, CDR1 MGHRA and CDR2 YSYEKL. The CDR3 DNA sequence: TGCGCCAGCAGCCCTTTTCCGGGGCAGAACACTGAAGCTTTCTTT. Translation: CASSPFPGQNTEAFF.

The chain employs TRBV7-2 and TRBJ2-7; TRBD1 matches at 10 bases. With V trimmed by 0 bases and J by 3 bases, 17 bases remained unmatched. The CDR3 sequence is 20 residues long. Germline V CDR1 and CDR2: SGHTA, FQGNSA. This CDR3 reads CASSLADNDRGRFLIYEQYF. The CDR3 DNA reads TGTGCCAGCAGCTTAGCCGATAACGACAGGGGGCGATTCTTGATCTACGAGCAGTACTTC.

The genes are TRBV21-1 and TRBJ1-3. TRBV21-1 is marked as a pseudogene. This CDR3 region has 14 residues. The CDR3 DNA sequence: TGTGCCAGCAGGGGGAGGGACTCTGGAAACACCATATATTTT. Translated: CASRGRDSGNTIYF.

CDR3 sequence reads: CASSPQWGAYEQYF. CDR3 bases: TGTGCCAGCAGTCCCCAGTGGGGGGCCTACGAGCAGTACTTC. The rearrangement joins TRBV6-5 to TRBJ2-7; possible D gene TRBD2, 6 bases. Germline assignment: CDR1 MNHEY and CDR2 SVGAGI. V lost 5 bases to trimming and J lost 2 bases, with 13 bases between them. The CDR3 consists of 14 residues.

The chain uses TRBV10-2 and TRBJ1-1; tentative D call: TRBD1 (5 bases). CDR3 size: 16 residues. Germline V gene sequence: CDR1 WSHSY, CDR2 SAAADI. The V end was cut by 0 bases, the J end by 0 bases, with 11 bases between. CDR3 DNA sequence: TGCGCCAGCAGTGAGTCTCAGGGAAGGATGAACACTGAAGCTTTCTTT. Its translation: CASSESQGRMNTEAFF.

As regards this clone: At one end, the junction sequence differs from germline, possibly due to a read error. This rearrangement joins TRBV7-9 to TRBJ1-1; D gene unclear. Germline CDR1 reads SEHNR; CDR2 reads FQNEAQ (reference sequence). This CDR3 spans 10 amino acids. The CDR3 nucleotides read TGTGCCAGCAGCTTAGGTCACGCCACCTTT. Translated: CASSLGHATF.

The rearrangement uses TRBV6-5 and TRBJ2-1; no firm D call. Germline V CDR1 and CDR2: MNHEY, SVGAGI. V lost 1 base to trimming and J lost 6 bases, with 16 bases between them. This CDR3 has 16 amino acids. CDR3 DNA: TGTGCCAGCAGTTACTTACAGTTGGTACGTCCCAATGAGCAGTTCTTC. Translated, it gives CASSYLQLVRPNEQFF.

This chain uses TRBV5-6 with TRBJ1-2; tentatively, D is TRBD1 (6 bases). This CDR3 is 18 amino acids long. Germline V gene data show CDR1 as SGHDT and CDR2 as YYEEEE. V gave up 2 bases and J gave up 5 bases, with 25 bases separating them. In DNA form, the CDR3 reads TGTGCCAGCAGCTTCCTCCGGGACATCCAATGGAGGGTATATGGCTACACCTTC. Translation: CASSFLRDIQWRVYGYTF.

J is TRBJ2-5 and V is TRBV5-1; 9 nucleotides agree with TRBD1. Losses at the gene ends were 6 bases for V and 5 bases for J; bases not matched to a gene: 5. Germline CDR1 and CDR2: SGHRS and YFSETQ. The CDR3 has 13 amino acids. CDR3 DNA: TGCGCCAGCACCAACAGGGGGCTGGAGACCCAGTACTTC. Its translation: CASTNRGLETQYF.

CDR3 DNA sequence: TGTGCCAGCAGCTTATTCTCGAGCGATCAGCCCCAGCATTTT. It is translated as CASSLFSSDQPQHF. The rearrangement joins TRBV7-2 to TRBJ1-5, with D uncertain. Germline CDR1 SGHTA, CDR2 FQGNSA. The CDR3 is 14 residues long. Trimming took off 2 bases at V and 5 bases at J, with 10 bases between the two ends.

This rearrangement joins TRBV10-2 to TRBJ1-3, with 8 bases identical to TRBD1. The V gene's germline CDR1 is WSHSY and CDR2 SAAADI. V gave up 4 bases and J gave up 3 bases; unmatched junction bases: 2. The CDR3 is 14 residues long. CDR3 DNA sequence: TGCGCCAGCAGTGGGACAGGGCTTGGAAACACCATATATTTT. Protein: CASSGTGLGNTIYF.

The chain employs TRBV30 and TRBJ2-5; D uncertain. V was clipped by 0 bases and J by 13 bases, with 15 bases between them. CDR1 is GTSNPN and CDR2 is SVGIG in the germline V gene (reference sequence). The CDR3 loop spans 12 amino acids. CDR3 nucleotides: TGTGCCTGGAGTGTAAGCACCCAGGCCTGGTACTTC. This encodes CAWSVSTQAWYF.

The table lists this clone with a count of one. The CDR3 spells CASSSWDSYGYTF. The DNA for the CDR3 is TGTGCCAGCAGCTCCTGGGACAGCTATGGCTACACCTTC. The chain is built from TRBV6-1 and TRBJ1-2; 7 bases agree with TRBD1. J was trimmed by 4 bases and V by 6 bases; bases with no gene match: 5. Germline values: CDR1 MNHNS, CDR2 SASEGT. This CDR3 is 13 amino acids long.

For the CDR3, the DNA is TGTGCCAGCAGCCACACAGTGACCTCTGGAAACACCATATATTTT. Translating gives CASSHTVTSGNTIYF. V gene TRBV6-6 combines with J gene TRBJ1-3; D call uncertain. V shed 6 bases and J shed 0 bases, with 12 bases lying between them. CDR1 and CDR2 (germline): MNHNY, SVGAGI (reference sequence). There are 15 residues in the CDR3.

This rearrangement joins TRBV7-9 to TRBJ2-2, with no clear D. Trimming shortened V by 3 bases and J by 6 bases, and 8 bases separated the two germline ends. CDR3 length: 13 amino acids. Germline V gene lookup returns CDR1 SEHNR and CDR2 FQNEAQ (reference sequence). The CDR3: CASSFDFAGELFF. The CDR3 DNA reads TGTGCCAGCAGCTTCGATTTTGCCGGGGAGCTGTTTTTT.

The J gene is TRBJ2-5, the V gene TRBV9; D not resolved. The CDR3 is 13 amino acids. Deletions cut 0 bases from V and 5 bases from J, with 8 bases between. CDR1 and CDR2 from the germline V gene are SGDLS and YYNGEE. CDR3 bases: TGTGCCAGCAGCGTAGGTATTCGGGAGACCCAGTACTTC. Translating it yields CASSVGIRETQYF. Together with reference TRBV9 and TRBJ2-5, the CDR3 gives the full variable domain: DSGVTQTPKHLITATGQRVTLRCSPRSGDLSVYWYQQSLDQGLQFLIQYYNGEERAKGNILERFSAQQFPDLHSELNLSSLELGDSALYFCASSVGIRETQYFGPGTRLLVL.

This chain links TRBV5-1 with TRBJ2-2; weak D call: TRBD2 (6 bases). V lost 2 bases and J 4 bases, leaving 12 bases between the germline ends. The germline gives CDR1 SGHRS, CDR2 YFSETQ. The CDR3 totals 15 residues. The CDR3 spells CASSFGGKGTGELFF. The CDR3 DNA reads as TGCGCCAGCAGCTTTGGGGGGAAAGGCACCGGGGAGCTGTTTTTT.

The V call is TRBV7-9, the J call TRBJ1-2; unclear D gene. The V gene's germline CDR1 is SEHNR and CDR2 FQNEAQ (reference sequence). The CDR3 is 14 amino acids. The V end lost 4 bases, the J end lost 2 bases, and 11 bases lay between the germline ends. The CDR3 region has the DNA TGTGCCAGCAGCTCCGTCCAGGAAAACTATGGCTACACCTTC. It yields the protein CASSSVQENYGYTF.

This chain connects TRBV30 to TRBJ1-2; D is uncertain. Germline V gives CDR1 GTSNPN, CDR2 SVGIG (reference sequence). The length of the CDR3 is 11 residues. V was trimmed by 1 base and J by 12 bases, leaving 12 bases between them. The CDR3 loop reads CAWSAWTANTF. The CDR3 DNA reads as TGTGCCTGGAGTGCCTGGACCGCCAACACCTTC.

This chain connects TRBV5-1 to TRBJ2-7, with TRBD2 as a possible D gene (7 bases). CDR3 size: 14 residues. Trimming cost V 0 bases and J 2 bases, with 9 bases left between them. Germline V gene lookup returns CDR1 SGHRS and CDR2 YFSETQ. The CDR3 loop is CASSLGGGPYEQYF. The CDR3 bases are TGCGCCAGCAGCTTGGGCGGGGGCCCCTACGAGCAGTACTTC. Full variable domain (rest looked up from reference TRBV5-1 and TRBJ2-7): KAGVTQTPRYLIKTRGQQVTLSCSPISGHRSVSWYQQTPGQGLQFLFEYFSETQRNKGNFPGRFSGRQFSNSRSEMNVSTLELGDSALYLCASSLGGGPYEQYFGPGTRLTVT.